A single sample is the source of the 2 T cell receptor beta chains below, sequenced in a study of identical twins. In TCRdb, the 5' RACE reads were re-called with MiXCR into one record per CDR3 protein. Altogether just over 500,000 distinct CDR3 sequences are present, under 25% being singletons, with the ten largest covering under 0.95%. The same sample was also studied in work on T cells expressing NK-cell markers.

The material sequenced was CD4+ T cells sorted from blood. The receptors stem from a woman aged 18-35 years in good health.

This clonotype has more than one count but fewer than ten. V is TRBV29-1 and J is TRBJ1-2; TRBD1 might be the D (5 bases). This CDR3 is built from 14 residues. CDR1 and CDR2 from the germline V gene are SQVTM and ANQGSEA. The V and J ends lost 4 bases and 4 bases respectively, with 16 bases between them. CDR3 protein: CSVAAQYGGYGYTF. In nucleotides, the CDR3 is TGCAGCGTTGCGGCACAATATGGGGGCTATGGCTACACCTTC.

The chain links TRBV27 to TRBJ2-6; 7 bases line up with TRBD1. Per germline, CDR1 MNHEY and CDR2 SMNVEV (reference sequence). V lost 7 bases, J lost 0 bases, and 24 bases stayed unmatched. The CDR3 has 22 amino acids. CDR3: CASTRSHRGTGPFISGANVLTF. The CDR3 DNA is TGTGCCAGCACTCGGTCGCACAGGGGAACGGGCCCTTTCATCTCTGGGGCCAACGTCCTGACTTTC.